This TCR beta chain was documented in a study of beta chain features in type 1 diabetes. Overall study: The study found patients and healthy donors alike in age, gender and cell yields. The study's findings and limits: Moderately but significantly shorter TCRB CDR3s were found in Type 1 diabetes patients in all four CD4+ subsets. Cells with high TCR expression could be over-represented by cDNA sequencing. With patients and controls alike, PCR might favor shorter templates to an equal degree.

This clone has more than one count but fewer than ten. Its antigen is still unknown. CD45RO/CCR7/CD25/CD127/CD95/CD27 sorting isolated CD4+ naive, central memory, regulatory and stem cell-like memory cells. Sequencing targeted expressed TCRB transcripts, as all isolated RNA had been reverse transcribed. Some clones are missing from TCRdb's copy, which holds only in-frame ones; the method was immunoSEQ multiplex PCR. Seen here are nearly 700,000 clones, around an eighth observed once, and the top ten hold approximately 0.02%. Trimming shortened V by 3 bases and J by 3 bases, and 14 bases separated the two germline ends. CDR1 is KGHSH and CDR2 is LQKENI in the germline V gene. The CDR3 covers 15 residues.

This TCR was recovered from a man between 18 and 35 years old with type 1 diabetes. The sample was naive CD4+ T cells from blood. This chain connects TRBV18 to TRBJ1-2; no firm D call. CDR3 sequence (DNA): TGTGCCAGCTCACCGCCTCTGAAGCGGGACTATGGCTACACCTTC. It codes for CASSPPLKRDYGYTF.